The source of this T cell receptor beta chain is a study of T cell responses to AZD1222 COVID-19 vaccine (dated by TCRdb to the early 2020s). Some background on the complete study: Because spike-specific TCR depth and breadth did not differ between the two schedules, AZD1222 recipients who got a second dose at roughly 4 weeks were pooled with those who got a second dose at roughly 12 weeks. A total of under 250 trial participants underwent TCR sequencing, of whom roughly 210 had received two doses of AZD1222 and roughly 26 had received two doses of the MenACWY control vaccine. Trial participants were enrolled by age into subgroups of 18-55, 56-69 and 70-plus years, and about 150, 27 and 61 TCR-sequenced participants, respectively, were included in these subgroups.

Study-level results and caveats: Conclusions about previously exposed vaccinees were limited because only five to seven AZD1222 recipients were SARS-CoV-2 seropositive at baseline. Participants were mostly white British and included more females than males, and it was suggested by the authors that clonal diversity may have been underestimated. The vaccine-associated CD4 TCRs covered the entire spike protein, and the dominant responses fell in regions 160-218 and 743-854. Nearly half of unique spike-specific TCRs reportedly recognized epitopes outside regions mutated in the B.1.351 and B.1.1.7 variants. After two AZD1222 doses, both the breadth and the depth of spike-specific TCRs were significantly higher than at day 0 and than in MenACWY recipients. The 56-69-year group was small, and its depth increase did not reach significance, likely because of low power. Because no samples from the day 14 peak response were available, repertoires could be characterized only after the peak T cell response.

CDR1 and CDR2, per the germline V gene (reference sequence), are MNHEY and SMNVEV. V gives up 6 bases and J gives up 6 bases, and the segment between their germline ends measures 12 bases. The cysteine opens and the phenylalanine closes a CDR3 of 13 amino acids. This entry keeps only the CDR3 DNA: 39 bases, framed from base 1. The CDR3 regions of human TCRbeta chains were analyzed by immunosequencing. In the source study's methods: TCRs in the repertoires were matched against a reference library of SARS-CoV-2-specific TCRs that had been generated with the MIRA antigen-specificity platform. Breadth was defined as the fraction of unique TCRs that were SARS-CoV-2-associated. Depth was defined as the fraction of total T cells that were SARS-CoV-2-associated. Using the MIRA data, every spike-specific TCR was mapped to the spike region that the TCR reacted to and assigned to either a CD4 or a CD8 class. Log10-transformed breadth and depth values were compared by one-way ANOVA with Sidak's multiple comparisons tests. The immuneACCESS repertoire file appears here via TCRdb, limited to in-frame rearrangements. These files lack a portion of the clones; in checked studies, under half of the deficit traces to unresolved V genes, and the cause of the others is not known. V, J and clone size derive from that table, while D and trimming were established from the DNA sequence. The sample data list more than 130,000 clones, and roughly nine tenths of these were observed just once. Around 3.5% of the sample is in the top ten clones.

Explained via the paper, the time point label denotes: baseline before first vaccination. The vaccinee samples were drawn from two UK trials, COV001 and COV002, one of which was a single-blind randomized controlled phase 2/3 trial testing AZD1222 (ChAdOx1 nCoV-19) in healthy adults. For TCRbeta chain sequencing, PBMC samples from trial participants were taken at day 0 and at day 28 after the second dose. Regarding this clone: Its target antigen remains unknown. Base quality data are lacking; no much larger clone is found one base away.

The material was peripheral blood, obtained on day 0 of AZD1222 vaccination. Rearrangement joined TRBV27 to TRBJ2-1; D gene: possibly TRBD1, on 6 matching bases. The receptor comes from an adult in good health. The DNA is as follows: TGTGCCAGCAGGGGGGCCTTTCCCAATGAGCAGTTCTTC. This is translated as CASRGAFPNEQFF.